Presented here are 7 T cell receptor beta chains from one specimen sequenced in a study of cytomegalovirus exposure and HLA in healthy donors. Amplification used 60 Vbeta primers and 13 Jbeta primers. The repertoire was sequenced with immunoSEQ multiplex PCR; TCRdb's copy has only in-frame clones and lacks some. The table lists over 100,000 clones, more than 75% of them singletons. Sequenced sample: PBMCs. The receptors come from a woman aged 18-35 years in good health and CMV-seropositive.

The V call is TRBV4-1, the J call TRBJ2-5; 7 nucleotides line up with TRBD1. Germline V gene data show CDR1 as MGHRA and CDR2 as YSYEKL. V was clipped by 3 bases and J by 2 bases; unmatched bases: 3. This CDR3 contains 14 residues. The CDR3: CASSQTGRQETQYF. CDR3 sequence (DNA): TGCGCCAGCAGCCAGACAGGGAGACAAGAGACCCAGTACTTC.

The chain carries TRBV7-9 and TRBJ2-1; 10 bases align to TRBD2. CDR1 and CDR2 from the germline V gene are SEHNR and FQNEAQ (reference sequence). J gave up 8 bases and V 6 bases, and 10 bases lay outside the gene matches. This CDR3 is 15 amino acids long. In DNA, the CDR3 is TGTGCCAGCAGTCAGGGACTAGCGCGTAGTGATGAGCAGTTCTTC. Amino acid sequence: CASSQGLARSDEQFF.

The V and J genes are TRBV2 and TRBJ2-2; the D is unclear. V was clipped by 7 bases and J by 1 base, with 10 bases between them. Looked up from germline, CDR1 is SNHLY and CDR2 is FYNNEI. This CDR3 has 14 amino acids. The CDR3 loop is CASKPAQNTGELFF. For the CDR3, the DNA is TGTGCCAGCAAGCCAGCGCAGAACACCGGGGAGCTGTTTTTT.

On this clone: The same CDR3 also results from other DNA sequences found in this sample. The chain is built from TRBV6-1 and TRBJ1-1; D unclear. Germline CDR1 MNHNS, CDR2 SASEGT. This CDR3 has 12 residues. V was shortened by 7 bases and J by 4 bases, with 10 bases between the two germline ends. The CDR3 nucleotides are TGTGCCAGCATGACGGCGGGCACTGAAGCTTTCTTT. Translation gives CASMTAGTEAFF.

The chain has TRBV6-5 and TRBJ2-7; 7 nucleotides match TRBD1. Germline loops: CDR1 MNHEY, CDR2 SVGAGI. The CDR3 has 14 residues. Unmatched junction bases numbered 7, after V lost 5 bases and J lost 3 bases. In DNA form, the CDR3 reads TGTGCCAGCAGTCCTACCGGGACAGTCTACGAGCAGTACTTC. As protein: CASSPTGTVYEQYF.

The genes are TRBV2 and TRBJ2-4; 12 bases are shared with TRBD2. V lost 2 bases to trimming and J lost 11 bases; unmatched junction nucleotides: 10. The CDR3 has 16 residues. The V gene's germline CDR1 is SNHLY and CDR2 FYNNEI. This CDR3 is CASSELAGGPGTVQYF. CDR3 sequence (DNA): TGTGCCAGCAGTGAACTAGCGGGAGGGCCCGGAACGGTTCAGTACTTC.

The sample holds a few counts of this clone. The rearrangement joins TRBV7-9 to TRBJ2-3; TRBD2 matches 9 bases. V gave up 3 bases and J gave up 3 bases; unmatched junction bases: 7. Germline-derived CDR1 and CDR2 are SEHNR and FQNEAQ (reference sequence). This CDR3 comprises 16 residues. DNA of the CDR3: TGTGCCAGCAGCTTGCTTCTAGCGGGACAAACAGATACGCAGTATTTT. This gives the protein CASSLLLAGQTDTQYF.